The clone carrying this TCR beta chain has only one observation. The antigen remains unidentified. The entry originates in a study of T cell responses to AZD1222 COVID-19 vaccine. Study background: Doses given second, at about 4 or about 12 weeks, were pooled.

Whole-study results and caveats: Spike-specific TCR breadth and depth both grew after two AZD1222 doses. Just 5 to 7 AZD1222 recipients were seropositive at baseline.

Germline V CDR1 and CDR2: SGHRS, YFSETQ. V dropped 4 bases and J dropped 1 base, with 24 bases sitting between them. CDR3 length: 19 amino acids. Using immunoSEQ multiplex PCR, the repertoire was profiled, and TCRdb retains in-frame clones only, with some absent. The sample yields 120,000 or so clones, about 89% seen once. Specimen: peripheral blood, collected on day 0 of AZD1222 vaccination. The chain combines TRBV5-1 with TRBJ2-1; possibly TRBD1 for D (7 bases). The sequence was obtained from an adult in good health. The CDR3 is CASSPRGGGDIGSYNEQFF. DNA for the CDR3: TGCGCCAGCAGCCCACGCGGAGGGGGCGATATCGGATCCTACAATGAGCAGTTCTTC. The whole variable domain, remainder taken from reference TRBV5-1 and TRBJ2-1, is KAGVTQTPRYLIKTRGQQVTLSCSPISGHRSVSWYQQTPGQGLQFLFEYFSETQRNKGNFPGRFSGRQFSNSRSEMNVSTLELGDSALYLCASSPRGGGDIGSYNEQFFGPGTRLTVL.